Shown below are 26 T cell receptor beta chains from a single sample sequenced in a study of blood T cell repertoires in COVID-19. Repertoires were generated with immunoSEQ multiplex PCR, while TCRdb's copy carries only in-frame clones and drops some. The data hold approximately 270,000 clones, with more than 85% observed a single time. Sample: PBMCs or T cells enriched from blood (not recorded which). The receptors were gathered from a man in his forties or fifties who had been exposed to COVID-19.

This clone was seen just once. The chain employs TRBV28 and TRBJ2-7, with D possibly matching TRBD2 (5 bases). The CDR3 consists of 14 residues. Trimming shortened V by 8 bases and J by 4 bases, and 18 bases separated the two germline ends. Germline CDR1 and CDR2: MDHEN and SYDVKM. In DNA form, the CDR3 reads TGTGCCAGCGGGAGTTTCGGGCAGACTTACGAGCAGTACTTC. Translated: CASGSFGQTYEQYF. The full variable domain, in which reference TRBV28 and TRBJ2-7 provide the parts outside the CDR3, is DVKVTQSSRYLVKRTGEKVFLECVQDMDHENMFWYRQDPGLGLRLIYFSYDVKMKEKGDIPEGYSVSREKKERFSLILESASTNQTSMYLCASGSFGQTYEQYFGPGTRLTVT.

The V and J genes are TRBV7-6 and TRBJ2-2; unclear D gene. The germline V gene encodes CDR1 SGHVS and CDR2 FNYEAQ. Trimming took off 2 bases at V and 1 base at J, with 11 bases between the two ends. CDR3 size: 16 residues. The CDR3 spells CASSLFETKNTGELFF. The CDR3 DNA sequence: TGTGCCAGCAGCTTATTTGAGACAAAGAACACCGGGGAGCTGTTTTTT.

The chain recombines TRBV30 with TRBJ2-2; 10 positions agree with TRBD2. V trimming: 7 bases; J trimming: 6 bases; junction bases outside the gene matches: 11. Germline CDR1 reads GTSNPN; CDR2 reads SVGIG (reference sequence). CDR3 length equals 15 residues. Written as DNA, the CDR3 is TGTGCCTTTCCCTCCCCAGCGGGAGGGTCCGGGGAGCTGTTTTTT. Translation: CAFPSPAGGSGELFF.

The chain links TRBV28 to TRBJ1-4, with unresolved D. Per the germline V gene, CDR1 is MDHEN and CDR2 is SYDVKM. The CDR3 is 19 amino acids. The V end was cut by 1 base, the J end by 0 bases, with 18 bases between. The CDR3 sequence: CASSLLMSDLGATNEKLFF. The CDR3 DNA sequence: TGTGCCAGCAGTTTATTGATGAGCGATTTAGGAGCAACTAATGAAAAACTGTTTTTT.

The chain has TRBV6-5 and TRBJ1-1; D is possibly TRBD1 (5 bases). The V end lost 6 bases, the J end lost 1 base, and 15 bases lay between the germline ends. The CDR3 contains 15 residues. Germline lookup yields CDR1 MNHEY and CDR2 SVGAGI. DNA of the CDR3: TGTGCCAGCAGCGCAGAGACAGTTTCGAACACTGAAGCTTTCTTT. Protein: CASSAETVSNTEAFF.

The J gene is TRBJ2-5, the V gene TRBV7-9; TRBD2 aligns across 7 bases. The germline V gene encodes CDR1 SEHNR and CDR2 FQNEAQ (reference sequence). The CDR3 sequence is 13 residues long. With 6 bases clipped from V and 5 bases from J, the junction kept 6 bases outside the gene matches. Here the CDR3 DNA reads TGTGCCAGCAGGTACCCGCGGGGGGAGACCCAGTACTTC. Translation gives CASRYPRGETQYF.

This rearrangement joins TRBV9 to TRBJ2-1; D is perhaps TRBD2 (5 bases). Germline lookup yields CDR1 SGDLS and CDR2 YYNGEE. Trimming took 0 bases from V and 7 from J, leaving 20 bases between them. There are 17 residues in the CDR3. In DNA form, the CDR3 reads TGTGCCAGCAGCGTAGACCTTAGTGGGAGTCTGACGAATGAGCAGTTCTTC. Translation gives CASSVDLSGSLTNEQFF.

The chain has TRBV14 and TRBJ1-1; the match to TRBD1 covers 9 bases. This CDR3 is 17 amino acids long. Germline CDR1 reads SGHDN; CDR2 reads FVKESK. Trimming cost V 3 bases and J 5 bases; bases outside gene matches: 13. The CDR3 region has the DNA TGTGCCAGCAGCCAGGACCTATGGGGGACAGGGCGAACTGAAGCTTTCTTT. Protein: CASSQDLWGTGRTEAFF.

The chain has TRBV7-9 and TRBJ1-3; D is ambiguous. V lost 0 bases and J 3 bases, leaving 3 bases between the germline ends. This CDR3 contains 13 residues. Per germline, CDR1 SEHNR and CDR2 FQNEAQ (reference sequence). The CDR3 DNA reads as TGTGCCAGCAGCTTAGCGAGTGGAAACACCATATATTTT. Protein product: CASSLASGNTIYF. Using reference TRBV7-9 and TRBJ1-3 for the parts outside the CDR3, the full variable domain is DTGVSQNPRHKITKRGQNVTFRCDPISEHNRLYWYRQTLGQGPEFLTYFQNEAQLEKSRLLSDRFSAERPKGSFSTLEIQRTEQGDSAMYLCASSLASGNTIYFGEGSWLTVV.

This clone has more than one count but fewer than ten. The CDR3 nucleotides are TGCGCCAGCAGCAGGTCAGACAGGGTGGAAGGAGCTTTCTTT. This codes for CASSRSDRVEGAFF. The chain employs TRBV4-1 and TRBJ1-1; 7 bases match TRBD1. Germline lookup yields CDR1 MGHRA and CDR2 YSYEKL. The CDR3 consists of 14 residues. The V and J ends lost 5 bases and 10 bases, in that order; junction bases with no gene match: 13.

This chain links TRBV27 with TRBJ2-1; TRBD2 aligns across 9 bases. Germline CDR1 and CDR2: MNHEY and SMNVEV (reference sequence). This CDR3 has 16 residues. V lost 6 bases and J lost 5; bases outside the gene matches: 11. CDR3 DNA sequence: TGTGCCAGCAGCCTTCGTGCGACTAGCGGAAACAATGAGCAGTTCTTC. This translates into CASSLRATSGNNEQFF.

This sequence joins TRBV13 and TRBJ2-1; TRBD2 is a possible D gene (6 bases). The CDR3 is made up of 12 amino acids. V lost 3 bases, J lost 10 bases, and 10 bases lay in between. The germline CDR1 and CDR2 sequences are PRHDT and FYEKMQ (reference sequence). The CDR3 bases are TGTGCCAGCAGCTTTCGACTAGGAGAGCAGTTCTTC. It translates to CASSFRLGEQFF.

This chain's CDR3 is CASSRVESDEQFF. The CDR3 DNA is TGTGCCAGCAGCCGTGTGGAGTCCGATGAGCAGTTCTTC. The chain employs TRBV3-1 (or the pseudogene TRBV3-2) and TRBJ2-1; D not certain. The CDR3 has 13 residues. Per germline, CDR1 LGHDT and CDR2 YNNKEL (reference sequence). Trimming removed 4 bases from V and 8 bases from J, with 12 bases in between.

The chain combines TRBV28 with TRBJ1-2; a possible D gene is TRBD1 (5 bases). This CDR3 spans 18 amino acids. V dropped 5 bases and J dropped 3 bases, with 25 bases sitting between them. Germline V gene data show CDR1 as MDHEN and CDR2 as SYDVKM. CDR3 loop: CASSLLGGEPSRDYGYTF. Here the CDR3 DNA reads TGTGCCAGCAGTCTTTTAGGTGGAGAACCAAGCAGGGACTATGGCTACACCTTC.

This clone was counted only a few times. CDR3 protein: CASGLVLGLAGVDGELFF. CDR3 in DNA: TGTGCTAGTGGTTTGGTACTAGGACTAGCGGGAGTCGACGGGGAGCTGTTTTTT. This sequence joins TRBV12-5 and TRBJ2-2, with 13 bases matching TRBD2. V gave up 0 bases and J gave up 7 bases; unmatched junction bases: 8. Germline V lookup: CDR1 LGHNT, CDR2 FRNRAP. CDR3 length: 18 amino acids.

J is TRBJ1-2 and V is TRBV5-6; the D gene is possibly TRBD1 (5 bases). The CDR3 length is 14 residues. V lost 4 bases and J 1 base, leaving 11 bases between the germline ends. CDR1 SGHDT and CDR2 YYEEEE come from the germline V gene. The CDR3 DNA sequence: TGTGCCAGCAGCCCCATCAGGGATAACTATGGCTACACCTTC. This codes for CASSPIRDNYGYTF. The full variable domain, with the rest looked up from reference TRBV5-6 and TRBJ1-2, is DAGVTQSPTHLIKTRGQQVTLRCSPKSGHDTVSWYQQALGQGPQFIFQYYEEEERQRGNFPDRFSGHQFPNYSSELNVNALLLGDSALYLCASSPIRDNYGYTFGSGTRLTVV.

This sequence joins TRBV7-3 and TRBJ2-5, with 13 bases fitting TRBD2. The CDR3 spans 18 residues. J gave up 4 bases and V 0 bases, and 8 bases lay outside the gene matches. Germline loops: CDR1 SGHTA, CDR2 FQGTGA. CDR3 sequence reads: CASSLTSGLAGRRETQYF. In DNA, the CDR3 is TGTGCCAGCAGCTTAACGTCGGGACTAGCGGGACGGCGAGAGACCCAGTACTTC.

Notes on this clone: An end of the junction does not agree with germline; a read error may underlie this. V is TRBV28 and J is TRBJ2-4; 8 bases fit TRBD1. Germline-derived CDR1 and CDR2 are MDHEN and SYDVKM. CDR3 length: 11 amino acids. This CDR3 reads CASSSLGQGDF. CDR3 nucleotide sequence: TGTGCCAGCAGTTCGCTAGGACAGGGAGACTTC.

J is TRBJ2-1 and V is TRBV19; 7 bases are a match to TRBD2. V shed 1 base, J shed 7 bases, and the junction held 7 bases outside the gene matches. The germline CDR1 and CDR2 sequences are LNHDA and SQIVND (reference sequence). The CDR3 contains 15 residues. This CDR3 is CASSIGAGAGNEQFF. CDR3 DNA: TGTGCCAGTAGTATAGGTGCGGGAGCTGGTAATGAGCAGTTCTTC.

The count of this clone is one. The chain employs TRBV4-1 and TRBJ2-7, with 7 positions matching TRBD1. CDR3 length equals 15 residues. The ends lost 3 bases at V and 0 bases at J; junction bases unmatched: 5. The germline V gene has CDR1 MGHRA and CDR2 YSYEKL. CDR3 region: CASSHQTGSSYEQYF. The CDR3 DNA follows: TGCGCCAGCAGCCACCAGACAGGGAGCTCCTACGAGCAGTACTTC.

This rearrangement joins TRBV24-1 to TRBJ2-2; no firm D call. Per germline, CDR1 KGHDR and CDR2 SFDVKD. The CDR3 loop spans 11 amino acids. The V end was cut by 5 bases, the J end by 6 bases, with 3 bases between. Written as DNA, the CDR3 is TGTGCCACCAGTGCGGCCGGGGAGCTGTTTTTT. It codes for CATSAAGELFF.

The gene calls are TRBV10-1 and TRBJ2-7, with D possibly being TRBD2 (6 bases). Germline CDR1 WNHNN, CDR2 SYGVQD (reference sequence). V was cut by 4 bases and J by 2 bases, with 12 bases left in between. The CDR3 is 14 amino acids. DNA of the CDR3: TGCGCCAGCAGTGGGGGGGACGGAACCTACGAGCAGTACTTC. Encoded protein: CASSGGDGTYEQYF.

This CDR3 reads CASSQEGGTDTQYF. The DNA for the CDR3 is TGCGCCAGCAGCCAAGAAGGAGGTACAGATACGCAGTATTTT. This sequence joins TRBV4-3 and TRBJ2-3; weak D call: TRBD2 (5 bases). Germline V gene sequence: CDR1 LGHNA, CDR2 YSLEER. The length of the CDR3 is 14 residues. The V end lost 0 bases, the J end lost 3 bases, and 7 bases lay between the germline ends.

This chain links TRBV5-1 with TRBJ2-7; 12 bases are a match to TRBD2. The CDR3 is made up of 17 amino acids. J lost 5 bases, V lost 0 bases, and 9 bases had no gene match. Germline V gene lookup returns CDR1 SGHRS and CDR2 YFSETQ. DNA of the CDR3: TGCGCCAGCAGCTTGGAGCCTAGCGGGAGGGTCCCCCACGAGCAGTACTTC. Translating gives CASSLEPSGRVPHEQYF.

This sequence joins TRBV5-6 and TRBJ2-1; TRBD2 might be the D (6 bases). Trimming left V 3 bases short and J 2 bases short, with 15 bases between. The germline V gene has CDR1 SGHDT and CDR2 YYEEEE. The CDR3 consists of 16 residues. DNA of the CDR3: TGTGCCAGCAGCTCGGATATAGGGAGGACCTACAATGAGCAGTTCTTC. As protein: CASSSDIGRTYNEQFF. The variable domain in full, completed from reference TRBV5-6 and TRBJ2-1, reads DAGVTQSPTHLIKTRGQQVTLRCSPKSGHDTVSWYQQALGQGPQFIFQYYEEEERQRGNFPDRFSGHQFPNYSSELNVNALLLGDSALYLCASSSDIGRTYNEQFFGPGTRLTVL.

The J gene is TRBJ1-2, the V gene TRBV9; 8 bases are shared with TRBD1. CDR3 size: 16 residues. Germline CDR1 SGDLS, CDR2 YYNGEE. The J segment lost 5 bases and the V segment lost 0 bases, leaving 9 bases of the junction unmatched. The DNA for the CDR3 is TGTGCCAGCAGCGTAGATGTAGGACAGGGAGATTATGGCTACACCTTC. The encoded protein is CASSVDVGQGDYGYTF. Complete variable domain (other parts from reference TRBV9 and TRBJ1-2): DSGVTQTPKHLITATGQRVTLRCSPRSGDLSVYWYQQSLDQGLQFLIQYYNGEERAKGNILERFSAQQFPDLHSELNLSSLELGDSALYFCASSVDVGQGDYGYTFGSGTRLTVV.